One sample yielded the 7 T cell receptor beta chains listed below, sequenced in a study of cytomegalovirus exposure and HLA in healthy donors listed by TCRdb under 2017. Library creation used the immunoSEQ multiplex PCR assay. The multiplex PCR relied on a mix of 60 forward primers for TCR Vbeta segments and 13 reverse primers for TCR Jbeta segments. The source is immuneACCESS, and TCRdb retained only in-frame sequences with V and J called. Part of the clones is not carried over; for the studies checked, unresolved V genes explain less than half of this, and the remainder is unexplained. A total of 76,000 or so clones appear in this sample, roughly two thirds of them only once. The ten top clones hold roughly 15% of the sample. The sequencing input was PBMCs. The receptors here all came from a woman aged 40 to 49 in good health and CMV-seropositive.

This chain connects TRBV29-1 to TRBJ1-2, with D tentatively TRBD1 (5 bases). This CDR3 spans 16 amino acids. Germline V CDR1 and CDR2: SQVTM, ANQGSEA. Trimming removed 1 base at V and 8 bases at J, with 23 bases between. CDR3 sequence reads: CSVEASLTLRGEGYTF. The CDR3 DNA is TGCAGCGTTGAAGCCTCTCTGACACTCCGGGGGGAGGGCTACACCTTC.

This chain joins TRBV29-1 and TRBJ1-2; the match to TRBD1 covers 8 bases. This CDR3 is 14 amino acids long. Looked up from germline, CDR1 is SQVTM and CDR2 is ANQGSEA. J was trimmed by 4 bases and V by 0 bases; bases with no gene match: 4. CDR3 in amino acids: CSVEEYGQGYGYTF. CDR3 coding DNA: TGCAGCGTTGAAGAATATGGACAGGGCTATGGCTACACCTTC.

This rearrangement joins TRBV4-1 to TRBJ2-5; tentative D call: TRBD1 (5 bases). CDR3 length: 15 residues. The germline V gene has CDR1 MGHRA and CDR2 YSYEKL. V dropped 0 bases and J dropped 4 bases, with 12 bases sitting between them. CDR3 nucleotide sequence: TGCGCCAGCAGCCAAGATCCAGGGATGGCAGAGACCCAGTACTTC. Protein sequence: CASSQDPGMAETQYF.

This clone came up a few times. The chain couples TRBV7-2 to TRBJ2-7, with 7 bases that match TRBD1. Germline V gene sequence: CDR1 SGHTA, CDR2 FQGNSA. V lost 4 bases to trimming and J lost 9 bases; unmatched junction nucleotides: 9. This CDR3 is built from 13 residues. CDR3 nucleotide sequence: TGTGCCAGCAGCTCATCAGGGGGATTAGGGCAGTACTTC. Amino acids: CASSSSGGLGQYF.

This sequence joins TRBV6-1 and TRBJ2-2; 9 bases are a match to TRBD1. Losses at the gene ends were 6 bases for V and 7 bases for J; bases not matched to a gene: 9. Germline values: CDR1 MNHNS, CDR2 SASEGT. CDR3 length equals 15 residues. The CDR3 loop is CASSSRTGAGGELFF. In nucleotides, the CDR3 is TGTGCCAGCAGCTCGAGGACAGGGGCGGGCGGGGAGCTGTTTTTT.

The chain joins TRBV4-2 to TRBJ2-6; 9 bases are a match to TRBD1. Germline CDR1 is LGHNA and CDR2 is YNFKEQ. Trimming cost V 4 bases and J 4 bases; bases outside gene matches: 8. CDR3 length: 17 amino acids. The CDR3 sequence: CASSPDRGGLGANVLTF. The DNA for the CDR3 is TGTGCCAGCAGCCCGGACAGGGGTGGGTTGGGGGCCAACGTCCTGACTTTC.

V usage is TRBV11-1 and J usage is TRBJ2-3, with D unclear. Trimming shortened V by 1 base and J by 13 bases, and 15 bases separated the two germline ends. There are 13 residues in the CDR3. Germline loops: CDR1 SGHAT, CDR2 FQDESV (reference sequence). CDR3 in DNA: TGTGCCAGCAGCTTAGAGTTACAGTCAGTAAAGTATTTT. It encodes CASSLELQSVKYF.